The subject of this entry is one T cell receptor (beta chain). Its specificity is unknown. CDR3 length: 13 residues. The V end lost 3 bases, the J end lost 4 bases, and 12 bases lay between the germline ends. Germline V gives CDR1 DFQATT, CDR2 SNEGSKA (reference sequence). This specimen comes from a study of T cell responses to AZD1222 COVID-19 vaccine. About the study: Analyses pooled second doses at about 4 or about 12 weeks. Overall study findings and caveats: Seropositive status at baseline applied to only 5 or 6 AZD1222 recipients. Breadth and depth of Spike-specific TCRs rose after two AZD1222 doses.

This table comes from immunoSEQ multiplex PCR, and its TCRdb copy is limited to in-frame clones, with some not included. The sample shows about 110,000 clones, 88% of them seen only once. Sequenced material: peripheral blood, taken on day 0 of AZD1222 vaccination. The chain has TRBV20-1 and TRBJ2-5, with D hard to call. The receptor was derived from an adult in good health. CDR3 coding DNA: TGCAGTGCTAGTGGCGGTGGGGTAGAGACCCAGTACTTC. This encodes CSASGGGVETQYF.